The 26 T cell receptor beta chains given below trace back to one sample, sequenced in a study of T cells in Graves' hyperthyroidism and ophthalmopathy. Amplified TCR beta CDR3 regions came from RNA transcripts. The TCR CDR3 first-round RT-PCR relied on the HTBI primer set. From the multiplex PCR reads, TCRdb called clonotypes with MiXCR, one entry per CDR3 protein. The sample records roughly 500,000 distinct CDR3 sequences, around 46% being singletons. Sequencing was carried out using peripheral blood or thyroid tissue (not recorded which). The receptors shown here come from an adult woman with Graves' disease, either hyperthyroidism or ophthalmopathy (not recorded which).

The sample holds many counts of this clonotype. The gene calls are TRBV4-1 and TRBJ2-2; D gene unclear. The CDR3 is 15 amino acids. Trimming took 0 bases from V and 6 from J, leaving 11 bases between them. Per the germline V gene, CDR1 is MGHRA and CDR2 is YSYEKL. CDR3 nucleotide sequence: TGCGCCAGCAGCCAAGATGTCTCTCAGGCCGGGGAGCTGTTTTTT. Its protein is CASSQDVSQAGELFF.

The V and J genes are TRBV2 and TRBJ2-7; D gene unclear. Germline V gene sequence: CDR1 SNHLY, CDR2 FYNNEI. The CDR3 consists of 10 residues. The V gene lost 10 bases and the J gene lost 6 bases, with 10 bases spanning the gap. The CDR3 region has the DNA TGTGCCACCTTATACTCCGAGCAGTACTTC. Translation gives CATLYSEQYF.

This clonotype was seen many times. The CDR3 protein is CASSLARQDTEAFF. The CDR3 bases are TGCGCCAGCAGCTTGGCCCGGCAGGACACTGAAGCTTTCTTT. V and J are TRBV5-1 and TRBJ1-1; D is unresolved. The CDR3 is 14 amino acids. V lost 0 bases and J lost 3, with 9 bases in between. Germline CDR1 is SGHRS and CDR2 is YFSETQ.

This clonotype has just a few counts. The junction differs from germline at one of its ends, possibly a read error. The chain employs TRBV5-1 and TRBJ1-2, with TRBD1 matching 8 bases. Germline assignment: CDR1 SGHRS and CDR2 YFSETQ. This CDR3 has 14 residues. The CDR3 spells CASSLDTGGYGYTF. The CDR3 DNA sequence: TGTGCCAGCAGCTTGGACACAGGGGGCTATGGCTACACCTTC.

This clonotype was observed once. At one end, the junction sequence differs from germline, possibly due to a read error. The V gene is TRBV7-7, the J gene TRBJ2-5, with a possible D match to TRBD1 (6 bases). Looked up from germline, CDR1 is SSHAT and CDR2 is FNYEAQ (reference sequence). The CDR3 length is 16 residues. The CDR3 DNA sequence: TGTGCTAGCAGCCAAGACAGGCTGGGAGAGCAAAAGACCCAGTACTTC. Translation gives CASSQDRLGEQKTQYF.

About this clonotype itself: With a much larger clone just one base away, this may be a read error. The V gene is TRBV24-1, the J gene TRBJ1-2, with D perhaps TRBD1 (5 bases). Trimming removed 12 bases at V and 1 base at J, with 20 bases between. Germline loops: CDR1 KGHDR, CDR2 SFDVKD. The CDR3 spans 15 residues. Written as DNA, the CDR3 is TGTGCCGGCAGTGATATAGGGGAGTTTAACTATGGCTACACCTTC. This gives the protein CAGSDIGEFNYGYTF.

This clonotype has just one count. V is TRBV29-1 and J is TRBJ1-2; no clear D gene. CDR1 and CDR2 from the germline V gene are SQVTM and ANQGSEA. The V and J ends lost 6 bases and 13 bases respectively, with 12 bases between them. The CDR3 has 9 residues. DNA for the CDR3: TGCAGCGTCGTTGCGCGGCTCACCTTC. It codes for CSVVARLTF.

This clonotype has at least ten counts. V and J are TRBV6-1 and TRBJ1-5; D call uncertain. Trimming left V 7 bases short and J 2 bases short, with 9 bases between. The CDR3 sequence is 13 residues long. Germline V gene data show CDR1 as MNHNS and CDR2 as SASEGT. Here the CDR3 reads CASTVDRNQPQHF. The CDR3 DNA is TGTGCCAGCACGGTGGACCGCAATCAGCCCCAGCATTTT.

This clonotype has just a few counts. The chain has TRBV20-1 and TRBJ2-7; possible D gene TRBD1, 6 bases. The CDR3 contains 14 residues. V lost 0 bases, J lost 2 bases, and 11 bases lay in between. Germline values: CDR1 DFQATT, CDR2 SNEGSKA (reference sequence). CDR3 nucleotides: TGCAGTGCTAGAGATAGGCAGGGGACCTACGAGCAGTACTTC. Translating it yields CSARDRQGTYEQYF.

In this sample, this clonotype turned up many times. A junction boundary mismatches the germline segment, possibly from a read error. The genes are TRBV6-1 and TRBJ2-5; a weak D match, TRBD1 (5 bases). The CDR3 is 15 residues long. Germline lookup yields CDR1 MNHNS and CDR2 SASEGT. The CDR3 is CASSEASRPTTPQGF. The CDR3 bases are TGTGCCAGCAGTGAAGCGAGTCGGCCAACCACCCCCCAGGGCTTC.

This clonotype was counted many times. The chain uses TRBV5-1 and TRBJ2-7; D call uncertain. Germline CDR1 SGHRS, CDR2 YFSETQ. This CDR3 has 12 amino acids. Trimming took 7 bases from V and 2 from J, leaving 10 bases between them. For the CDR3, the DNA is TGCGCCAGCTACTATTCGCCCTACGAGCAGTACTTC. It yields the protein CASYYSPYEQYF.

V is TRBV5-6 and J is TRBJ2-7; 7 positions agree with TRBD1. Germline CDR1 SGHDT, CDR2 YYEEEE. Unmatched junction bases numbered 8, after V lost 0 bases and J lost 5 bases. The CDR3 is made up of 15 amino acids. CDR3 DNA sequence: TGTGCCAGCAGCTTGGTTCAGGGGGATCGCGACGAGCAGTACTTC. As protein: CASSLVQGDRDEQYF.

The CDR3 nucleotides read TGTGCCACCAGCGGATCAGGGCCGGCCTACGAGCAGTACTTC. Amino acids: CATSGSGPAYEQYF. The rearrangement joins TRBV15 to TRBJ2-7, with a tentative D call TRBD1 (5 bases). The V end lost 5 bases, the J end lost 2 bases, and 13 bases lay between the germline ends. The CDR3 covers 14 residues. Germline assignment: CDR1 LNHNV and CDR2 YYDKDF (reference sequence). The full variable domain, rest sourced from reference TRBV15 and TRBJ2-7, is DAMVIQNPRYQVTQFGKPVTLSCSQTLNHNVMYWYQQKSSQAPKLLFHYYDKDFNNEADTPDNFQSRRPNTSFCFLDIRSPGLGDTAMYLCATSGSGPAYEQYFGPGTRLTVT.

V and J are TRBV7-2 and TRBJ1-5; maybe TRBD1 (6 bases). Germline values: CDR1 SGHTA, CDR2 FQGNSA. V was trimmed by 5 bases and J by 9 bases, leaving 11 bases between them. CDR3 length: 12 amino acids. The CDR3 coding sequence is TGTGCCAGCAGCCCCGCGACAGGGCCCCAGCATTTT. Translating gives CASSPATGPQHF.

This clonotype was recorded a few times. The junction and the germline gene differ at one end; a read error may be behind it. This chain joins TRBV6-2 or TRBV6-3 and TRBJ2-7, with TRBD1 matching over 7 bases. The length of the CDR3 is 15 residues. Germline lookup yields CDR1 MNHEY and CDR2 SVGEGT. CDR3 coding DNA: TGTGCCAGTAGTTACTACAGGGGCCCCTCTCGCGAGCAGTACTTC. Its translation: CASSYYRGPSREQYF.

This clonotype was counted once. The chain combines TRBV20-1 with TRBJ1-1; unclear D gene. The CDR3 covers 13 residues. V lost 1 base and J lost 6, with 12 bases in between. CDR1 is DFQATT and CDR2 is SNEGSKA in the germline V gene (reference sequence). This CDR3 reads CSARGQTLSEAFF. CDR3 nucleotide sequence: TGCAGTGCTAGAGGACAAACCCTTTCTGAAGCTTTCTTT.

The chain's CDR3 is CAISESISGLLPSYGYTF. CDR3 nucleotides: TGTGCCATCAGTGAGTCGATCTCAGGTCTTCTACCCTCCTATGGCTACACCTTC. V and J are TRBV10-3 and TRBJ1-2, with D hard to call. This CDR3 comprises 18 residues. With 0 bases removed from V and 4 bases from J, the gap between germline ends came to 21 bases. Germline lookup yields CDR1 ENHRY and CDR2 SYGVKD.

V and J are TRBV5-6 and TRBJ2-7; D remains unclear. This CDR3 region has 14 residues. Per the germline V gene, CDR1 is SGHDT and CDR2 is YYEEEE. Trimming stripped 0 bases from V and 4 bases from J, with 11 bases between. The CDR3 spells CASSLADSAYEQYF. CDR3 coding DNA: TGTGCCAGCAGCTTGGCCGATTCGGCGTACGAGCAGTACTTC.

This chain connects TRBV2 to TRBJ1-1; a possible D gene is TRBD1 (6 bases). Per germline, CDR1 SNHLY and CDR2 FYNNEI. Trimming took 10 bases from V and 4 from J, leaving 28 bases between them. The CDR3 consists of 17 residues. The CDR3 sequence is CATSAARYGRGSTEAFF. DNA of the CDR3: TGTGCCACTTCTGCGGCTAGATACGGCAGGGGAAGCACTGAAGCTTTCTTT. Based on the CDR3 plus reference TRBV2 and TRBJ1-1, the full variable domain is EPEVTQTPSHQVTQMGQEVILRCVPISNHLYFYWYRQILGQKVEFLVSFYNNEISEKSEIFDDQFSVERPDGSNFTLKIRSTKLEDSAMYFCATSAARYGRGSTEAFFGQGTRLTVV.

The rearrangement links TRBV9 to TRBJ2-6; D could derive from TRBD1 or TRBD2 (5 bases each). The CDR3 loop spans 13 amino acids. Deletions cut 4 bases from V and 14 bases from J, with 16 bases between. Germline loops: CDR1 SGDLS, CDR2 YYNGEE. The CDR3 bases are TGTGCCAGCAGCCCCCCACAGGCGGACTTCCTGACTTTC. Amino acid sequence: CASSPPQADFLTF.

This clonotype was found many times. This sequence joins TRBV12-3 or TRBV12-4 and TRBJ1-5, with D maybe TRBD1 (6 bases). Trimming stripped 4 bases from V and 1 base from J, with 14 bases between. This CDR3 is built from 16 residues. The CDR3 region is CASSSPQGLSNQPQHF. In DNA, the CDR3 is TGTGCCAGCAGTTCCCCACAGGGCTTAAGCAATCAGCCCCAGCATTTT.

The chain links TRBV5-1 to TRBJ1-1, with TRBD1 matching over 10 bases. With V trimmed by 2 bases and J by 4 bases, 8 bases remained unmatched. The CDR3 consists of 16 residues. Germline V gene data show CDR1 as SGHRS and CDR2 as YFSETQ. The CDR3 DNA sequence: TGCGCCAGCAGCTTCCTGACAGGGGGCGGTGGCACTGAAGCTTTCTTT. Translated, it gives CASSFLTGGGGTEAFF.

J is TRBJ2-5 and V is TRBV25-1, with unresolved D. The CDR3 is made up of 15 amino acids. CDR1 and CDR2 (germline): MGHDK, SYGVNS. Trimming removed 4 bases from V and 3 bases from J, with 15 bases in between. CDR3 sequence reads: CASSAPGPWEETQYF. CDR3 nucleotide sequence: TGTGCCAGCAGTGCTCCCGGTCCTTGGGAAGAGACCCAGTACTTC.

For this clonotype: The junction departs from the called germline gene at one end, perhaps through a read error. CDR3 sequence (DNA): TGTGCCAGCAGCCCAGGTCCCCGGGACAACTCCTTC. It yields the protein CASSPGPRDNSF. V and J are TRBV7-9 and TRBJ1-2; D may be TRBD1 (6 bases). CDR3 length: 12 amino acids. The germline CDR1 and CDR2 sequences are SEHNR and FQNEAQ (reference sequence).

The rearrangement joins TRBV12-3 or TRBV12-4 to TRBJ1-2; weak D call: TRBD1 (6 bases). The CDR3 is made up of 14 amino acids. Trimming cost V 4 bases and J 10 bases, with 19 bases left between them. In nucleotides, the CDR3 is TGTGCCAGCAGTTGGCCGGGACACAGGCTTGACTACACCTTC. It encodes CASSWPGHRLDYTF.

This chain uses TRBV10-3 with TRBJ2-5; no definite D call. With 2 bases removed from V and 5 bases from J, the gap between germline ends came to 9 bases. The CDR3 contains 13 residues. Per the germline V gene, CDR1 is ENHRY and CDR2 is SYGVKD. The CDR3 DNA reads as TGTGCCATCAGTGAGGACGGGCGGGAGACCCAGTACTTC. This encodes CAISEDGRETQYF.